What follows are 3 T cell receptor beta chains derived from one specimen sequenced in a study of T cells in localized non-small cell lung cancer. Repertoires were generated with immunoSEQ multiplex PCR, while TCRdb's copy carries only in-frame clones and drops some. The sample shows about 45,000 clones, 81% of them seen only once. The input for sequencing was peripheral blood mononuclear cells, taken before any cancer treatment. The receptor source for this set is a man between 35 and 75 years old with stage III lung adenocarcinoma.

Only one count was recorded for this clone. V gene TRBV27 combines with J gene TRBJ2-3, with TRBD1 identical over 8 bases. Germline CDR1 MNHEY, CDR2 SMNVEV (reference sequence). This CDR3 comprises 17 residues. Unmatched junction bases numbered 10, after V lost 2 bases and J lost 3 bases. The CDR3 DNA sequence: TGTGCCAGCAGTTTAGTAGTTGGACAGGGCGGGACAGATACGCAGTATTTT. Its translation: CASSLVVGQGGTDTQYF.

This chain links TRBV7-9 with TRBJ2-5, with D unresolved. Trimming took off 1 base at V and 2 bases at J, with 2 bases between the two ends. Germline values: CDR1 SEHNR, CDR2 FQNEAQ (reference sequence). The CDR3 totals 12 residues. The CDR3 coding sequence is TGTGCCAGCAGCTTAGGTCAAGAGACCCAGTACTTC. It yields the protein CASSLGQETQYF. The variable domain in full, completed from reference TRBV7-9 and TRBJ2-5, reads DTGVSQNPRHKITKRGQNVTFRCDPISEHNRLYWYRQTLGQGPEFLTYFQNEAQLEKSRLLSDRFSAERPKGSFSTLEIQRTEQGDSAMYLCASSLGQETQYFGPGTRLLVL.

The chain links TRBV30 to TRBJ2-5; the D call may be TRBD1 or TRBD2 (6 bases each). The V end was cut by 6 bases, the J end by 7 bases, with 15 bases between. The CDR3 runs to 12 residues. The germline gives CDR1 GTSNPN, CDR2 SVGIG (reference sequence). Here the CDR3 reads CACGGEVATQYF. The CDR3 nucleotides are TGTGCCTGCGGGGGCGAGGTGGCGACCCAGTACTTC.